This T cell receptor (beta chain) was sequenced for a study of radiation and T cells in renal cell carcinoma. Study overall: Nephrectomy followed 15 Gy stereotactic body radiation by 4 weeks. Findings of the study overall: In blood, top tumor clones expanded by 2 weeks, shrinking by 4.

On this clone: The antigen is not known.

Time point denoted: baseline pretreatment blood. Treatment defined: 15 Gy SBRT to primary tumor, nephrectomy 4 weeks later. Radiation-treated patients gave blood at baseline, week 2 and week 4. This renal cell carcinoma was of the clear cell type. The CDR3 covers 15 residues. The germline V gene has CDR1 SEHNR and CDR2 FQNEAQ (reference sequence). Trimming cost V 1 base and J 7 bases; bases outside gene matches: 7. Only in-frame clones appear in the TCRdb table, and some are missing; sequencing was by immunoSEQ multiplex PCR. The repertoire holds about 130,000 clones, with around nine tenths as singletons.

The clonotype originates from a woman aged 50 to 60 with renal cell carcinoma. The chain recombines TRBV7-9 with TRBJ1-2, with 9 bases that match TRBD1. The specimen comprised blood, sampled from a patient whose treatment included radiotherapy and nephrectomy. CDR3 sequence: CASSLEIDRGSGYTF. The CDR3 nucleotides read TGTGCCAGCAGCTTAGAGATTGACAGGGGGTCTGGCTACACCTTC.